This T cell receptor (beta chain) is drawn from a study of T cell responses to AZD1222 COVID-19 vaccine. Clones were sequenced by immunoSEQ multiplex PCR, and TCRdb holds only the in-frame ones, with some missing. Of 150,000 or so clones listed, about 92% are singletons. V trimming: 2 bases; J trimming: 4 bases; junction bases outside the gene matches: 4. This CDR3 has 16 residues. Germline V gives CDR1 WSHSY, CDR2 SAAADI. This material consisted of peripheral blood, taken on day 0 of AZD1222 vaccination. The chain is built from TRBV10-2 and TRBJ2-1; the match to TRBD2 covers 11 bases. This TCR was recovered from an adult in good health. CDR3 nucleotides: TGCGCCAGCAGTGAGACTAGCGGGAGAGGGTACAATGAGCAGTTCTTC. Translated: CASSETSGRGYNEQFF.